There are many counts of the clone carrying this T cell receptor (beta chain). The antigen is undetermined. Via MiXCR, TCRdb re-called the RT-PCR reads, giving one row per CDR3 protein. In the table there are fewer than 700,000 distinct CDR3 sequences, 10% to 15% of which are singletons. These data come from a study of response to subunit inactivated influenza vaccine. Trimming removed 2 bases at V and 2 bases at J, with 12 bases between. CDR3 length: 16 amino acids. General study findings and limits: There was a suggestion from the authors that each seasonal influenza vaccination recruits few new T cells.

This receptor was taken from a man between 45 and 60 years old who received an inactivated influenza vaccine. Sample: PBMCs from blood, taken 45 days after vaccination. The chain recombines TRBV12-3 or TRBV12-4 with TRBJ2-2; D call uncertain. In DNA, the CDR3 is TGTGCCAGCAGTTTATCACCTGGGCGTAACACCGGGGAGCTGTTTTTT. Translated: CASSLSPGRNTGELFF.